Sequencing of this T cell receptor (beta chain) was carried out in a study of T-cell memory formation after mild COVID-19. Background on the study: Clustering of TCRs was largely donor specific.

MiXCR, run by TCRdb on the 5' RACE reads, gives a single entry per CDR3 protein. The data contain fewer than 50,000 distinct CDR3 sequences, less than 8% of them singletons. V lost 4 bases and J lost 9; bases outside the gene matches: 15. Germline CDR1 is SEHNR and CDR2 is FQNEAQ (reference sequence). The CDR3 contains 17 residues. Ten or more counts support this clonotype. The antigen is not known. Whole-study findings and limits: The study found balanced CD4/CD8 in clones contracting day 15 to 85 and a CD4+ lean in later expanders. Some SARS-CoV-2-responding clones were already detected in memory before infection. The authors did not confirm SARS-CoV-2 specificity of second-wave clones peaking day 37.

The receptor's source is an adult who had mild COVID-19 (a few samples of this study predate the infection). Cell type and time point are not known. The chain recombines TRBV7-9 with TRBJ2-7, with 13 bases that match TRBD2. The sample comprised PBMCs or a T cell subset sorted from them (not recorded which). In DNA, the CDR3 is TGTGCCAGCAGCTCCTCCGGGACTAGCGGGATTCAGGGGCGGCAGTACTTC. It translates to CASSSSGTSGIQGRQYF.